The 18 T cell receptor beta chains listed next were all sequenced from one sample in a study of T cell responses to AZD1222 COVID-19 vaccine. Produced via immunoSEQ multiplex PCR; TCRdb's table is partial and in-frame only. Altogether roughly 150,000 clones are present, around 88% being singletons, with the ten largest covering around 1.1%. The material was peripheral blood, obtained 28 days after the second AZD1222 dose. The receptors here all came from an adult who received the AZD1222 COVID-19 vaccine.

The chain couples TRBV5-6 to TRBJ1-2; D remains unclear. The CDR3 is 16 residues long. CDR1 is SGHDT and CDR2 is YYEEEE in the germline V gene. Trimming stripped 4 bases from V and 4 bases from J, with 20 bases between. The CDR3 DNA follows: TGTGCCAGCAGCCCAATCACGGGCCTACCCAGCTATGGCTACACCTTC. Residues: CASSPITGLPSYGYTF.

Written as DNA, the CDR3 is TGTGCCAGCAGCCACGAGCGGGGGAATTTCTACGAGCAGTACTTC. Translated: CASSHERGNFYEQYF. The chain recombines TRBV27 with TRBJ2-7; 8 bases are a match to TRBD2. The CDR3 is 15 residues long. V dropped 6 bases and J dropped 3; count of bases not matched to a gene: 10. From germline, CDR1 is MNHEY and CDR2 SMNVEV (reference sequence).

The CDR3 DNA reads TGTGCCAGCAGCGGTATACGGGGAGGCGGGGGTTACGAGCAGTACTTC. Translated, it gives CASSGIRGGGGYEQYF. V is TRBV5-6 and J is TRBJ2-7, with 7 bases lining up with TRBD2. The V segment lost 4 bases and the J segment 4 bases; nucleotides outside the gene matches: 14. Germline lookup yields CDR1 SGHDT and CDR2 YYEEEE. The CDR3 loop spans 16 amino acids.

This clone occurred a few times. The chain employs TRBV4-1 and TRBJ2-7, with D perhaps being TRBD1 or TRBD2 (6 bases each). CDR3 length: 15 residues. The germline V gene encodes CDR1 MGHRA and CDR2 YSYEKL. The V end was cut by 0 bases, the J end by 1 base, with 10 bases between. DNA for the CDR3: TGCGCCAGCAGCCAAGATAGGAGGGGGTCCTACGAGCAGTACTTC. This sequence encodes CASSQDRRGSYEQYF.

This clone was counted a single time. The V call is TRBV5-1, the J call TRBJ1-4; TRBD1 matches at 9 bases. Trimming took 3 bases from V and 3 from J; bases not matched to a gene: 12. The CDR3 has 18 amino acids. Germline V lookup: CDR1 SGHRS, CDR2 YFSETQ. The chain's CDR3 is CASSYYPGQGGPNEKLFF. For the CDR3, the DNA is TGCGCCAGCAGCTACTACCCGGGACAGGGAGGTCCTAATGAAAAACTGTTTTTT.

The genes are TRBV20-1 and TRBJ2-1, with D unresolved. Germline V lookup: CDR1 DFQATT, CDR2 SNEGSKA (reference sequence). The CDR3 has 10 residues. Trimming removed 6 bases from V and 6 bases from J, with 6 bases in between. The CDR3 nucleotides are TGCAGTGCCATAGCCAATGAGCAGTTCTTC. Translation: CSAIANEQFF.

The rearrangement joins TRBV3-1 (or the pseudogene TRBV3-2) to TRBJ2-5; D unclear. CDR1 is LGHDT and CDR2 is YNNKEL in the germline V gene (reference sequence). V dropped 1 base and J dropped 4 bases, with 4 bases sitting between them. The CDR3 spans 12 residues. The CDR3 nucleotides are TGTGCCAGCAGCCAAGTGGTAGAGACCCAGTACTTC. Encoded protein: CASSQVVETQYF.

This clone was seen more than once but under ten times. J is TRBJ2-1 and V is TRBV5-4; the match to TRBD2 covers 12 bases. CDR1 is SGHNT and CDR2 is YYREEE in the germline V gene (reference sequence). The CDR3 runs to 17 residues. Germline trimming cut 0 bases from V and 4 bases from J; bases unmatched to any gene: 5. CDR3 DNA: TGTGCCAGCAGCTTGGGGACTAGCGGGGCGATTTACAATGAGCAGTTCTTC. Amino acids: CASSLGTSGAIYNEQFF.

The chain links TRBV3-1 (or the pseudogene TRBV3-2) to TRBJ2-7; D gene uncertain. The CDR3 sequence is 16 residues long. Trimming pared 4 bases from V and 6 bases from J, leaving 22 bases between. Germline V gene sequence: CDR1 LGHDT, CDR2 YNNKEL (reference sequence). The CDR3 DNA is TGTGCCAGCAGCCTTTCCCCCTCCCTGGTATCGGGCGAGCAGTACTTC. As protein: CASSLSPSLVSGEQYF.

V and J are TRBV18 and TRBJ2-7; D perhaps matches TRBD1 (5 bases). From germline, CDR1 is KGHSH and CDR2 LQKENI. The CDR3 is 15 amino acids. Trimming shortened V by 6 bases and J by 7 bases, and 22 bases separated the two germline ends. In DNA form, the CDR3 reads TGTGCCAGCTCCCTCATTCAGGACACAGTATTTGAGCAGTACTTC. Its translation: CASSLIQDTVFEQYF.

The chain has TRBV6-5 and TRBJ1-2; 10 bases align to TRBD1. This CDR3 region has 15 residues. Germline lookup yields CDR1 MNHEY and CDR2 SVGAGI. V was pared by 8 bases and J by 7 bases, with 13 bases of the junction left unmatched. The CDR3 region is CASPGQGFSFSGYTF. The CDR3 DNA is TGTGCCAGCCCGGGACAGGGGTTTTCGTTCTCTGGCTACACCTTC.

V and J are TRBV4-2 and TRBJ1-1; TRBD1 matches at 10 bases. The trim removed 4 bases at V and 3 bases at J, leaving 8 bases unmatched. This CDR3 has 16 amino acids. CDR1 and CDR2 (germline): LGHNA, YNFKEQ. CDR3 nucleotide sequence: TGTGCCAGCAGCCCCCGACAGGGGGCAGCGGACACTGAAGCTTTCTTT. Protein product: CASSPRQGAADTEAFF.

This clone was seen once. Here the CDR3 reads CASNHPGQGYNEQFF. CDR3 sequence (DNA): TGTGCCAGCAACCATCCGGGACAGGGTTACAATGAGCAGTTCTTC. The chain is built from TRBV4-2 and TRBJ2-1; TRBD1 agrees at 9 bases. This CDR3 contains 15 residues. V lost 7 bases and J lost 4; bases outside the gene matches: 8. Germline loops: CDR1 LGHNA, CDR2 YNFKEQ.

The rearrangement uses TRBV2 and TRBJ1-6; weak D call: TRBD1 (6 bases). The germline V gene encodes CDR1 SNHLY and CDR2 FYNNEI. Trimming shortened V by 1 base and J by 9 bases, and 10 bases separated the two germline ends. The CDR3 is 14 amino acids. The CDR3 protein is CASSEDRDPSPLHF. In DNA, the CDR3 is TGTGCCAGCAGTGAAGACAGGGACCCTTCACCCCTCCACTTT.

CDR3 residues: CASSRFGTGLSYEQYF. The CDR3 bases are TGTGCCAGCAGCCGATTTGGGACAGGACTATCCTACGAGCAGTACTTC. V and J are TRBV7-9 and TRBJ2-7; the match to TRBD1 covers 8 bases. The J segment lost 1 base and the V segment lost 5 bases, leaving 10 bases of the junction unmatched. Germline loops: CDR1 SEHNR, CDR2 FQNEAQ (reference sequence). The CDR3 has 16 amino acids.

The chain uses TRBV30 and TRBJ2-7; D is perhaps TRBD1 or TRBD2 (6 bases each). The germline CDR1 and CDR2 sequences are GTSNPN and SVGIG (reference sequence). V was pared by 0 bases and J by 0 bases, with 9 bases between. CDR3 size: 14 residues. Here the CDR3 reads CAWSVGGLSYEQYF. The CDR3 DNA sequence: TGTGCCTGGAGTGTAGGGGGACTCTCCTACGAGCAGTACTTC.

The rearrangement joins TRBV12-3 or TRBV12-4 to TRBJ1-6; a possible D gene is TRBD1 (5 bases). This CDR3 contains 13 residues. The V and J ends lost 5 bases and 7 bases respectively, with 9 bases between them. CDR3 sequence (DNA): TGTGCCAGCAGTGGCGACAGAAATTCACCCCTCCACTTT. It yields the protein CASSGDRNSPLHF.

On this clone: An end of the junction does not agree with germline; a read error may underlie this. The chain combines TRBV5-1 with TRBJ2-7; TRBD1 aligns across 11 bases. CDR1 is SGHRS, CDR2 YFSETQ, per germline. This CDR3 comprises 13 residues. The CDR3 sequence is CASSLVSGTGGVF. In nucleotides, the CDR3 is TGCGCCAGCAGCTTGGTCAGCGGGACAGGGGGTGTTTTC.